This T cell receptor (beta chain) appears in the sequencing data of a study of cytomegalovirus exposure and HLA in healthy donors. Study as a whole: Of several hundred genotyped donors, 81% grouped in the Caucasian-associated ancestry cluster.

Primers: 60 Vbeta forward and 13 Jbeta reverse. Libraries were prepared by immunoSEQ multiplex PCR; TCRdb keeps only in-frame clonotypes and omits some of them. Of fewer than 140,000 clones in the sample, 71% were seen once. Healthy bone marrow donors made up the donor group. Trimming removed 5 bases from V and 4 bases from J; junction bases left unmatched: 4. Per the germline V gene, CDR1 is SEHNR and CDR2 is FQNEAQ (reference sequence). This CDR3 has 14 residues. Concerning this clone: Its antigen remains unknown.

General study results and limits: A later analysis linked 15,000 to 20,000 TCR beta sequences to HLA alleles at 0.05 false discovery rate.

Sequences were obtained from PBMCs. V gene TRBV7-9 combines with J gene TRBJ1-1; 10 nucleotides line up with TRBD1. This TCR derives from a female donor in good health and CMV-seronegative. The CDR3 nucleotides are TGTGCCAGCAGCGCTCGACAGGGGGCCACTGAAGCTTTCTTT. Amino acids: CASSARQGATEAFF.